This T cell receptor (beta chain) was profiled in a study of CD8 T cells in Susac syndrome. Germline V gene lookup returns CDR1 SEHNR and CDR2 FQNEAQ (reference sequence). With V trimmed by 5 bases and J by 4 bases, 10 bases remained unmatched. CDR3 size: 16 residues. Random-hexamer reverse transcription was applied to roughly 0.5 to 1 ug RNA. One entry per CDR3 protein results from TCRdb running MiXCR on the immunoSEQ multiplex PCR reads. This sample has roughly 200,000 distinct CDR3 sequences, with approximately 93% found just once. Sequenced sample: CD4+ T cells from PBMCs. The source is a human donor in good health. This chain connects TRBV7-9 to TRBJ1-4, with 7 bases matching TRBD1. CDR3 loop: CASSLGSGQLNEKLFF. Here the CDR3 DNA reads TGTGCCAGCAGCCTGGGGTCGGGACAGCTTAATGAAAAACTGTTTTTT.